This T cell receptor (beta chain) came from a study of Ad26.COV2.S vaccination and SARS-CoV-2 variants. On the study more broadly: The donor belonged to the COV1001 Ad26.COV2.S trial arm. Intramuscular Ad26.COV2.S doses were given once or twice, 56 days apart. The study's findings and limits: Analyses that measured TCR breadth and depth may have underestimated total T cell responses.

Clones were read by immunoSEQ multiplex PCR, and TCRdb kept only the in-frame ones, dropping some. This sample yields about 420,000 clones, of which roughly 90% are seen a single time; less than 4% belongs to the top ten. Points on this clone: Its target is not known.

The treatment was: around 19 received Ad26.COV2.S at low or high dose, single or two shots; a few received placebo; per-sample allocation not given. Collection of the samples took place on day 63 after the first injection of vaccine or placebo. Germline-derived CDR1 and CDR2 are GTSNPN and SVGIG (reference sequence). Trimming pared 3 bases from V and 15 bases from J, leaving 21 bases between. The CDR3 runs to 14 residues. The rearrangement links TRBV30 to TRBJ1-6; D is perhaps TRBD1 (5 bases). This TCR was recovered from a person aged 18-65 years who received the Ad26.COV2.S COVID-19 vaccine or a placebo. Sequencing used peripheral blood, obtained in a trial of Ad26.COV2.S vaccine versus placebo. The CDR3 DNA reads TGTGCCTGGAGGAATACGGGACGCCAATTGCTCCTCCACTTT. It is translated as CAWRNTGRQLLLHF.